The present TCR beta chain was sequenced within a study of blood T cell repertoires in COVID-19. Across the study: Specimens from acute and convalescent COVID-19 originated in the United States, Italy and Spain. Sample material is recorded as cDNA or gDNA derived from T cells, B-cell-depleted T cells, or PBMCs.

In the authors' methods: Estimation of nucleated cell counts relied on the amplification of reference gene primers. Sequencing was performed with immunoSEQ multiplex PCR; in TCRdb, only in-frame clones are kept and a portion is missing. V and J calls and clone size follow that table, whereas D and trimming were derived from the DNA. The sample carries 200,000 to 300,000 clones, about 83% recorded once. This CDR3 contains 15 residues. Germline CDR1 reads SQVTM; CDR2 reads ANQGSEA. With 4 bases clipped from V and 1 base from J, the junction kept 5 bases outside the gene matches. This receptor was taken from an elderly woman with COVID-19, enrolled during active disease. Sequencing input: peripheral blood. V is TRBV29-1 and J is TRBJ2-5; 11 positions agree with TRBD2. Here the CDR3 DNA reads TGCAGCGTTGTAGCGGGGGGGAGGGTCCAAGAGACCCAGTACTTC. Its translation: CSVVAGGRVQETQYF.